This T cell receptor (beta chain) was documented in a study of regulatory T cells in long-lasting Graves disease (dated by TCRdb to the early 2020s). About the full investigation: Patients with newly diagnosed Graves' disease had been on antithyroid drugs for under 3 months. Persistent Graves' disease patients were compared with newly diagnosed Graves' disease patients by peripheral blood TCR sequencing and RNA sequencing. A total of roughly 35 samples underwent TCR sequencing: some 13 from persistent and approximately 20 from newly diagnosed Graves' disease patients. The study took place in China and was registered as a clinical trial.

The table lists this clonotype with many counts. Its binding antigen is unknown. No base quality information exists; no much larger clone differs at one position. General study outcomes and caveats: Sequencing and analysis were restricted to the TCR beta chain. The authors acknowledged the small sample size as a limitation that may reduce accuracy. Compared with newly diagnosed patients, persistent Graves' disease patients had lower TCR Shannon entropy and fewer highly expanded clones, which suggests clonal expansion. Peripheral blood alone was examined, since thyroid tissue, which constituted the primary lesion, could not be accessed. Patients with persistent disease shared more public clonotypes (about 2,700) than newly diagnosed patients did (approximately 1,000).

Read against the paper, the sample's time point label means: newly diagnosed GD, antithyroid drugs for less than 3 months. For both TCR sequencing and RNA sequencing, RNA was extracted from PBMCs in TRIzol. The diagnosis of Graves' disease was made according to American Thyroid Association guidelines. Patients were recruited from an endocrinology department in Xi'an, China. Each patient gave approximately 9 milliliters of peripheral blood, collected in an EDTA anticoagulant tube. Ficoll Paque Plus density gradient separation was used to isolate PBMCs, and no further T cell sorting was performed. RNA quality was checked with an Agilent 2100 Bioanalyzer and agarose gel, and concentration with a NanoDrop 2000. Receptor amplification or capture employed multiplex PCR. The run used an Illumina HiSeq 4000. CDR3 regions were amplified by Arm-PCR with iRepertoire HTBI primers to construct TCR beta libraries. Before sequencing, the PCR products went through gel purification. The original pipeline was this. Gene usage analysis of CDR3 amino acid clonotypes relied on the approximately 68 TRBV and about 15 TRBJ segments identified across samples. COPE and FqMerger were used to merge filtered high-quality paired reads into contigs. BLAST was used to align contigs to IMGT TRBV, TRBD and TRBJ reference genes, and CDR3 was defined according to IMGT. Any clonotype with a frequency above 0.1% was classified as a highly expanded clone. Shannon entropy served as the measure of repertoire diversity, while the Gini coefficient captured V-J evenness. A clonotype found in more than one individual was treated as public. The public reads were reprocessed in TCRdb via fastp at Q25 and MiXCR, keeping in-frame beta chains. Each CDR3 protein gets just one entry, which takes the most common genes and DNA from the rows behind it. Clone size and V and J calls follow TCRdb, not the original study. Recorded for this sample are roughly 350,000 distinct CDR3 sequences; 16% of them occurred a single time. Clones ranked in the top ten supply just under 30% of the sample.

A further study also used this sample, focusing on T cells in Graves' hyperthyroidism and ophthalmopathy. The second source states: Graves' hyperthyroidism was defined as stable when no progression to ophthalmopathy occurred over 18 months of follow-up. The hyperthyroidism patients were between 18 and 65 years old and newly diagnosed, with a disease duration of less than 2 months. The study excluded patients with uncontrolled infections, other autoimmune diseases, pregnancy or lactation. Diagnoses were based on clinical symptoms, serum thyroxine and TRAb, thyroid ultrasound and orbital computed tomography. For the first round of RT-PCR on the TCR CDR3, the HTBI primer set was used together with the Qiagen OneStep RT-PCR kit. Most expanded thyroid clonotypes (frequency above 0.001) were also detected in blood, a finding suggesting that blood repertoires may reflect thyroid immune responses. Ophthalmopathy was separated from stable hyperthyroidism by a 13 V-J signature model, with 85% to 90% sensitivity and 81% to 83% specificity obtained in cross-validation and 80%/75% obtained in testing. In validation, the model predicted progression to ophthalmopathy with approximately 69% sensitivity and roughly 75% specificity, a median of roughly seven months before onset. To identify TCR V-J signatures that set the groups apart, the researchers used a discovery cohort of 100 or so patients, made up of about 44 with Graves' ophthalmopathy and approximately 57 with stable Graves' hyperthyroidism. An independent validation cohort of some 18 hyperthyroidism patients and 15 or so patients who later progressed to ophthalmopathy tested prospective prediction of ophthalmopathy. The 90 to 100 discovery patients were randomly split 7:3 into training and test sets. In addition, the study compared T-cell repertoires in thyroid tissue and in blood from six Graves' hyperthyroidism patients. Following sampling, methimazole starting at 30 mg daily was given to hyperthyroidism patients, and high-dose intravenous methylprednisolone was given to ophthalmopathy patients. Libraries were constructed in a second round of multiplex PCR, after which size selection and purification were carried out. Paired-end sequencing of the libraries was performed with 100 bp reads on an Illumina HiSeq2000. SOAPnuke was used to process the raw data, throwing out any read that contained adapters or uncalled bases, had a mean Phred below 15, or lacked an exact constant-primer or identifier match. High-quality paired reads were merged with COPE v1.2.5, and unique nucleotide sequences were defined as clonotypes. Clonotypes were aligned to IMGT TRBV, TRBD and TRBJ reference segments using MiTCR v1.1. Analysis was restricted to V-J combinations with a frequency above 0.0001, which covered about 99% of repertoires. A TCS score was defined as the ratio between F50 (clonal expansion) and ExV (chaos), using BLOSUM62-based TCRdist between CDR3 peptides within each V-J. Welch's t-statistics and random forest reduced roughly 530 V-J features to 13, which were used in a naive Bayes classifier (R e1071). No statistical method was used to set the sample size in advance, and investigators knew the group allocation. According to the paper, TCR Vbeta CDR3 sequencing was carried out on about 140 peripheral blood samples, which came from more than 40 ophthalmopathy, around 74 hyperthyroidism and approximately 17 progressor patients.

This clonotype originated in a man aged 35 to 55 with Graves disease. Donor details come from another sample of the same person, matched by shared clones. The specimen was peripheral blood mononuclear cells (PBMCs), collected at new diagnosis, from a patient treated with antithyroid drugs.

The DNA sequence reads TGTGCCTGGAGTAAAGACAGGGGCGCCACAGATACGCAGTATTTT. Translated, it reads CAWSKDRGATDTQYF. The sequence links TRBV30 to TRBJ2-3, and 8 bases in between align with TRBD1. CDR1 is given as GTSNPN and CDR2 as SVGIG, both from the germline V gene (reference sequence). Clipping removes 2 bases from V and 2 bases from J, with 6 as the unmatched junction base count. Counted from cysteine to phenylalanine, this CDR3 has 15 amino acids. Here the CDR3 DNA is all that survives: 45 bases in frame from base 1.